The 25 T cell receptor beta chains given below trace back to one sample, sequenced in a study of shared clonotypes between healthy human individuals. Produced via immunoSEQ multiplex PCR; TCRdb's table is partial and in-frame only. Here the sample spans some 2,100,000 clones, 95% being singletons. The material sequenced was naive CD4+ T cells sorted from blood. Noted subset: CD45RA+ positively selected. These receptors were collected from a man aged 18 to 29 in good health.

The rearrangement links TRBV5-1 to TRBJ2-7, with D maybe TRBD2 (5 bases). The CDR3 extends over 15 amino acids. Trimming shortened V by 0 bases and J by 2 bases, and 12 bases separated the two germline ends. Germline V gene sequence: CDR1 SGHRS, CDR2 YFSETQ. For the CDR3, the DNA is TGCGCCAGCAGCTTGGATAGGACGGGGACCTACGAGCAGTACTTC. It codes for CASSLDRTGTYEQYF. Filled out from reference TRBV5-1 and TRBJ2-7, the complete variable domain reads KAGVTQTPRYLIKTRGQQVTLSCSPISGHRSVSWYQQTPGQGLQFLFEYFSETQRNKGNFPGRFSGRQFSNSRSEMNVSTLELGDSALYLCASSLDRTGTYEQYFGPGTRLTVT.

This clone was picked up one time. The CDR3 coding sequence is TGTGCCAGCAGCTCTTCAAGACAGGGATGGTCACCCCTCCACTTT. Translated, it gives CASSSSRQGWSPLHF. V usage is TRBV7-9 and J usage is TRBJ1-6; 7 positions match TRBD1. The J segment lost 10 bases and the V segment lost 4 bases, leaving 10 bases of the junction unmatched. The CDR3 length is 15 residues. Germline values: CDR1 SEHNR, CDR2 FQNEAQ (reference sequence). Combining the CDR3 with reference TRBV7-9 and TRBJ1-6 gives the whole variable domain DTGVSQNPRHKITKRGQNVTFRCDPISEHNRLYWYRQTLGQGPEFLTYFQNEAQLEKSRLLSDRFSAERPKGSFSTLEIQRTEQGDSAMYLCASSSSRQGWSPLHFGNGTRLTVT.

This rearrangement joins TRBV29-1 to TRBJ1-1; 8 bases line up with TRBD1. Germline V lookup: CDR1 SQVTM, CDR2 ANQGSEA. Trimming at V came to 4 bases and at J to 3 bases, leaving 4 bases not matched to a gene. The CDR3 runs to 13 residues. In nucleotides, the CDR3 is TGCAGCGTTGGGACAGGGCCGTACACTGAAGCTTTCTTT. Its translation is CSVGTGPYTEAFF.

The chain combines TRBV18 with TRBJ1-2; 7 nucleotides align to TRBD1. V lost 3 bases to trimming and J lost 3 bases; unmatched junction nucleotides: 16. Germline V gene data show CDR1 as KGHSH and CDR2 as LQKENI. The CDR3 spans 18 residues. CDR3 loop: CASSPRQGGPTEDYGYTF. CDR3 bases: TGTGCCAGCTCACCGCGACAGGGCGGTCCCACGGAGGACTATGGCTACACCTTC.

As regards this clone: The same CDR3 also results from other DNA sequences found in this sample. V and J are TRBV2 and TRBJ1-5; 9 bases are a match to TRBD1. Germline-derived CDR1 and CDR2 are SNHLY and FYNNEI. CDR3 length: 15 residues. J gave up 3 bases and V 6 bases, and 6 bases lay outside the gene matches. The CDR3 nucleotides are TGTGCCAGCAGGGAGGACAGGGGTCTCAATCAGCCCCAGCATTTT. Protein sequence: CASREDRGLNQPQHF.

The chain joins TRBV7-2 to TRBJ2-7, with TRBD2 matching 8 bases. This CDR3 has 13 amino acids. Germline V gives CDR1 SGHTA, CDR2 FQGNSA. Germline trimming cut 5 bases from V and 4 bases from J; bases unmatched to any gene: 4. The CDR3 DNA reads TGTGCCAGCAGCCAAAGCGGGGGATACGAGCAGTACTTC. The encoded protein is CASSQSGGYEQYF.

CDR3 DNA sequence: TGTGCCAGCAAAGGGACAGACTTCTACAATGAGCAGTTCTTC. Protein: CASKGTDFYNEQFF. This chain joins TRBV25-1 and TRBJ2-1; TRBD1 agrees at 7 bases. With 7 bases clipped from V and 3 bases from J, the junction kept 6 bases outside the gene matches. Germline loops: CDR1 MGHDK, CDR2 SYGVNS. This CDR3 is 14 amino acids long.

The V call is TRBV15, the J call TRBJ1-4; TRBD1 aligns across 8 bases. The CDR3 is made up of 16 amino acids. After removal of 5 bases from V and 5 bases from J, the junction contained 10 bases not matched to a gene. In germline, CDR1 is LNHNV, CDR2 YYDKDF (reference sequence). CDR3 nucleotide sequence: TGTGCCACCAGCGATGTCCTCCAGGGGGCAAATGAAAAACTGTTTTTT. It translates to CATSDVLQGANEKLFF.

The V gene is TRBV7-6, the J gene TRBJ2-1; either TRBD1 or TRBD2 may supply D (6 bases each). The CDR3 runs to 15 residues. The V and J ends lost 1 base and 5 bases respectively, with 12 bases between them. Germline values: CDR1 SGHVS, CDR2 FNYEAQ. The CDR3 here is CASSLVWGADNEQFF. The CDR3 DNA sequence: TGTGCCAGCAGCTTAGTCTGGGGGGCGGACAATGAGCAGTTCTTC.

V usage is TRBV25-1 and J usage is TRBJ1-2; no reliable D call. This CDR3 has 13 amino acids. Germline CDR1 reads MGHDK; CDR2 reads SYGVNS. The V gene lost 2 bases and the J gene lost 0 bases, with 4 bases spanning the gap. CDR3 loop: CASSEVANYGYTF. The CDR3 coding sequence is TGTGCCAGCAGTGAAGTAGCTAACTATGGCTACACCTTC.

The chain has TRBV6-6 and TRBJ2-5; D possibly corresponds to TRBD1 (7 bases). CDR3 length equals 15 residues. V dropped 7 bases and J dropped 4 bases, with 19 bases sitting between them. Germline-derived CDR1 and CDR2 are MNHNY and SVGAGI (reference sequence). CDR3 in DNA: TGTGCCAGCATCCAGGGGGGCGGGATGACAGAGACCCAGTACTTC. Protein sequence: CASIQGGGMTETQYF.

This sequence joins TRBV7-2 and TRBJ2-5, with 7 bases lining up with TRBD2. The V and J ends lost 3 bases and 9 bases, in that order; junction bases with no gene match: 16. Per germline, CDR1 SGHTA and CDR2 FQGNSA. The CDR3 spans 16 residues. The CDR3 region has the DNA TGTGCCAGCAGCTTCAATTCCGGGACGGCGGGGAGGGCCCAGTACTTC. Translation gives CASSFNSGTAGRAQYF.

This clone was detected only a few times. Other DNA sequences within the sample encode an identical CDR3. This sequence joins TRBV4-1 and TRBJ2-5; D is undetermined. V gave up 1 base and J gave up 5 bases, with 8 bases separating them. This CDR3 has 13 residues. Germline V gives CDR1 MGHRA, CDR2 YSYEKL. CDR3 nucleotide sequence: TGCGCCAGCAGCCAAGTTCTAAGGGAGACCCAGTACTTC. Its translation: CASSQVLRETQYF.

The chain has TRBV7-9 and TRBJ2-3, with 12 bases that match TRBD1. Looked up from germline, CDR1 is SEHNR and CDR2 is FQNEAQ (reference sequence). J lost 6 bases, V lost 5 bases, and 3 bases had no gene match. CDR3 length: 14 residues. The DNA for the CDR3 is TGTGCCAGCAGCAAAGGGACAGGGGGCGATACGCAGTATTTT. Protein sequence: CASSKGTGGDTQYF.

The genes are TRBV11-2 and TRBJ1-3; D is unclear. The CDR3 is 16 residues long. Germline V gene data show CDR1 as SGHAT and CDR2 as FQNNGV. Trimming took off 5 bases at V and 2 bases at J, with 16 bases between the two ends. The CDR3 nucleotides read TGTGCCAGCAGCCTGACATCGGGTTCGGCTGGAAACACCATATATTTT. Translating it yields CASSLTSGSAGNTIYF. Drawing the rest from reference TRBV11-2 and TRBJ1-3, the complete variable domain is EAGVAQSPRYKIIEKRQSVAFWCNPISGHATLYWYQQILGQGPKLLIQFQNNGVVDDSQLPKDRFSAERLKGVDSTLKIQPAKLEDSAVYLCASSLTSGSAGNTIYFGEGSWLTVV.

The table lists this clone with a count of one. The V gene is TRBV7-9, the J gene TRBJ2-1; D may correspond to TRBD1 or TRBD2 (5 bases each). The germline V gene has CDR1 SEHNR and CDR2 FQNEAQ (reference sequence). This CDR3 has 16 amino acids. Trimming cost V 6 bases and J 7 bases, with 22 bases left between them. The CDR3 DNA sequence: TGTGCCAGCAGGGGAGAGACGGGGCTAGCAGGGAATGAGCAGTTCTTC. Translation: CASRGETGLAGNEQFF.

As concerns this clone: In the same sample, other DNA sequences code for this CDR3. The chain carries TRBV5-1 and TRBJ2-7; a weak D match, TRBD1 (6 bases). This CDR3 is 16 amino acids long. V dropped 2 bases and J dropped 0 bases, with 15 bases sitting between them. Germline assignment: CDR1 SGHRS and CDR2 YFSETQ. The DNA for the CDR3 is TGCGCCAGCAGCTTATCTACAGGGTCCAGCTCCTACGAGCAGTACTTC. Protein: CASSLSTGSSSYEQYF.

The chain is built from TRBV5-1 and TRBJ1-1, with TRBD1 identical over 8 bases. From germline, CDR1 is SGHRS and CDR2 YFSETQ. This CDR3 has 13 residues. Unmatched junction bases numbered 4, after V lost 4 bases and J lost 5 bases. In DNA form, the CDR3 reads TGCGCCAGCAGCAATCAGGGGGCGACTGAAGCTTTCTTT. Amino acid sequence: CASSNQGATEAFF.

The chain combines TRBV15 with TRBJ2-7; tentative D call: TRBD1 (6 bases). This CDR3 has 18 amino acids. Trimming pared 0 bases from V and 3 bases from J, leaving 21 bases between. CDR1 LNHNV and CDR2 YYDKDF come from the germline V gene (reference sequence). The CDR3 region has the DNA TGTGCCACCAGCAGAGACGGGACACAGGGTAAGGGATACTACGAGCAGTACTTC. Its translation: CATSRDGTQGKGYYEQYF.

Regarding this clone: The same CDR3 arises from other DNA sequences in this sample as well. The rearrangement uses TRBV27 and TRBJ1-4; D unclear. The CDR3 has 13 amino acids. V lost 2 bases, J lost 5 bases, and 6 bases lay in between. Germline CDR1 is MNHEY and CDR2 is SMNVEV (reference sequence). The CDR3 region has the DNA TGTGCCAGCAGTTTAAACCGGAATGAAAAACTGTTTTTT. Translated: CASSLNRNEKLFF.

This chain connects TRBV11-3 to TRBJ2-1, with D possibly TRBD2 on 6 matching bases. Per germline, CDR1 SGHNT and CDR2 YENEEA. V was trimmed by 1 base and J by 6 bases, leaving 13 bases between them. The CDR3 covers 15 residues. The CDR3 coding sequence is TGTGCCAGCAGCTTAGGAGCGGAGGGGTTCAATGAGCAGTTCTTC. Its translation: CASSLGAEGFNEQFF. Using reference TRBV11-3 and TRBJ2-1 for the parts outside the CDR3, the full variable domain is EAGVVQSPRYKIIEKKQPVAFWCNPISGHNTLYWYLQNLGQGPELLIRYENEEAVDDSQLPKDRFSAERLKGVDSTLKIQPAELGDSAVYLCASSLGAEGFNEQFFGPGTRLTVL.

The chain recombines TRBV30 with TRBJ1-2, with D possibly being TRBD1 (5 bases). The V and J ends lost 4 bases and 8 bases respectively, with 17 bases between them. Germline lookup yields CDR1 GTSNPN and CDR2 SVGIG (reference sequence). There are 13 residues in the CDR3. The CDR3 sequence is CAWTLRQGEGYTF. CDR3 in DNA: TGTGCCTGGACCCTAAGGCAGGGTGAAGGCTACACCTTC.

The V gene is TRBV23-1, the J gene TRBJ2-7; 7 bases match TRBD1. TRBV23-1 is flagged as an ORF with uncertain function. The CDR3 contains 19 residues. The V gene end was trimmed by 0 bases and the J gene end by 0 bases; junction bases not matched to a gene: 14. CDR3 amino acids: CASSQSKGVKGASSYEQYF. CDR3 in DNA: TGCGCCAGCAGTCAATCTAAGGGTGTGAAGGGGGCCAGCTCCTACGAGCAGTACTTC.

This chain joins TRBV6-6 and TRBJ2-1; 10 nucleotides agree with TRBD2. Germline V gene sequence: CDR1 MNHNY, CDR2 SVGAGI (reference sequence). The CDR3 length is 15 residues. With V trimmed by 6 bases and J by 7 bases, 9 bases remained unmatched. The CDR3 DNA follows: TGTGCCAGCAGACCCATAGCGGGGGGAAGGAATGAGCAGTTCTTC. This encodes CASRPIAGGRNEQFF.

The chain links TRBV5-1 to TRBJ2-7; 7 bases are a match to TRBD1. Germline-derived CDR1 and CDR2 are SGHRS and YFSETQ. CDR3 length equals 13 residues. V shed 6 bases and J 3 bases; nucleotides not matched to a gene: 6. CDR3 in amino acids: CASTGGDVYEQYF. In DNA, the CDR3 is TGCGCCAGCACAGGGGGTGATGTCTACGAGCAGTACTTC.